Each of the 21 T cell receptor beta chains below was sequenced from the same sample in a study of OX40 agonist ivuxolimab in advanced cancers. The repertoire was sequenced with immunoSEQ multiplex PCR; TCRdb's copy has only in-frame clones and lacks some. This table has 65,000 to 95,000 clones, about 91% appearing once. Source: CD4+ or CD8+ T cells sorted from blood, taken in a trial of the OX40 agonist ivuxolimab. The receptors were gathered from an adult with an advanced solid tumor such as melanoma, head and neck, liver or kidney cancer.

The rearrangement uses TRBV30 and TRBJ1-2, with D uncertain. CDR1 and CDR2 from the germline V gene are GTSNPN and SVGIG (reference sequence). The CDR3 is 16 amino acids. Trimming took off 0 bases at V and 4 bases at J, with 18 bases between the two ends. The DNA of the CDR3 is TGTGCCTGGAGTGTACGAAGGCAGCTGAGGCTCTATGGCTACACCTTC. Protein: CAWSVRRQLRLYGYTF.

This chain joins TRBV18 and TRBJ2-3; no reliable D call. Germline values: CDR1 KGHSH, CDR2 LQKENI. V dropped 2 bases and J dropped 3 bases, with 3 bases sitting between them. This CDR3 has 12 residues. The CDR3 sequence: CASSPSTDTQYF. For the CDR3, the DNA is TGTGCCAGCTCACCATCGACAGATACGCAGTATTTT. Supplemented by reference TRBV18 and TRBJ2-3, the full variable domain reads NAGVMQNPRHLVRRRGQEARLRCSPMKGHSHVYWYRQLPEEGLKFMVYLQKENIIDESGMPKERFSAEFPKEGPSILRIQQVVRGDSAAYFCASSPSTDTQYFGPGTRLTVL.

V is TRBV27 and J is TRBJ2-2; 8 bases are a match to TRBD2. Germline CDR1 reads MNHEY; CDR2 reads SMNVEV (reference sequence). J gave up 4 bases and V 6 bases, and 10 bases lay outside the gene matches. The CDR3 has 16 residues. CDR3 region: CASRAAGSGITGELFF. The CDR3 nucleotides read TGTGCCAGCAGAGCCGCGGGTAGCGGGATCACCGGGGAGCTGTTTTTT.

The rearrangement uses TRBV11-3 and TRBJ2-1; D not certain. Germline-derived CDR1 and CDR2 are SGHNT and YENEEA. Trimming cost V 7 bases and J 4 bases, with 11 bases left between them. The CDR3 has 13 residues. CDR3 amino acids: CASNHLPYNEQFF. The CDR3 DNA reads as TGTGCCAGCAACCACCTCCCTTACAATGAGCAGTTCTTC.

This chain joins TRBV5-6 and TRBJ2-7; 12 nucleotides agree with TRBD2. V was pared by 6 bases and J by 3 bases, with 10 bases of the junction left unmatched. Per the germline V gene, CDR1 is SGHDT and CDR2 is YYEEEE. The CDR3 length is 16 residues. The chain's CDR3 is CASNSNGLAGNYEQYF. CDR3 in DNA: TGTGCCAGCAACTCCAATGGACTAGCGGGAAACTACGAGCAGTACTTC.

This clone was detected only once. The CDR3 is CASTSGDTNTEAFF. The CDR3 region has the DNA TGTGCCAGCACCTCTGGGGACACTAACACTGAAGCTTTCTTT. V usage is TRBV28 and J usage is TRBJ1-1, with D maybe TRBD1 (6 bases). Germline V CDR1 and CDR2: MDHEN, SYDVKM. The CDR3 has 14 residues. V was clipped by 7 bases and J by 2 bases, with 14 bases between them.

This chain links TRBV15 with TRBJ1-6; 7 bases fit TRBD1. V lost 4 bases to trimming and J lost 3 bases; unmatched junction nucleotides: 3. Germline V CDR1 and CDR2: LNHNV, YYDKDF (reference sequence). CDR3 length: 15 residues. This CDR3 reads CATSTRTGYNSPLHF. The CDR3, as DNA: TGTGCCACCAGCACACGGACAGGCTATAATTCACCCCTCCACTTT.

This clone was observed once. The chain links TRBV11-2 to TRBJ2-2; D is unresolved. CDR3 size: 14 residues. Between the trimmed V and J ends, which lost 3 bases and 0 bases, there was a span of 5 bases. Germline lookup yields CDR1 SGHAT and CDR2 FQNNGV. In nucleotides, the CDR3 is TGTGCCAGCAGCTTTGGCCCGAACACCGGGGAGCTGTTTTTT. Protein: CASSFGPNTGELFF.

The V and J genes are TRBV6-6 and TRBJ1-1, with D maybe TRBD1 (5 bases). Trimming stripped 2 bases from V and 4 bases from J, with 11 bases between. The CDR3 has 14 amino acids. Germline CDR1 MNHNY, CDR2 SVGAGI (reference sequence). The CDR3 DNA is TGTGCCAGCAGTTACGGTGGGAGGGGCACTGAAGCTTTCTTT. This encodes CASSYGGRGTEAFF.

This sequence joins TRBV18 and TRBJ1-5; 8 bases line up with TRBD1. The V gene end was trimmed by 3 bases and the J gene end by 2 bases; junction bases not matched to a gene: 3. Per germline, CDR1 KGHSH and CDR2 LQKENI. This CDR3 region has 15 residues. This CDR3 is CASSPGTGGNQPQHF. For the CDR3, the DNA is TGTGCCAGCTCACCCGGGACAGGTGGCAATCAGCCCCAGCATTTT.

This sequence joins TRBV11-2 and TRBJ2-3; D remains ambiguous. Trimming left V 2 bases short and J 5 bases short, with 5 bases between. The CDR3 totals 12 residues. The V gene's germline CDR1 is SGHAT and CDR2 FQNNGV. The CDR3 is CASSLMGDTQYF. The CDR3 nucleotides read TGTGCCAGCAGCTTAATGGGAGATACGCAGTATTTT.

This rearrangement joins TRBV15 to TRBJ1-1; 9 positions agree with TRBD1. The junction had 10 bases not matched to a gene; V was cut back by 3 bases and J by 5 bases. The CDR3 is 16 residues long. Per germline, CDR1 LNHNV and CDR2 YYDKDF (reference sequence). The CDR3 DNA is TGTGCCACCAGCAGGGAACAGGGGGCTTTTGGTACTGAAGCTTTCTTT. Amino acids: CATSREQGAFGTEAFF.

The CDR3 DNA reads TGTGCCTGGAGCGAGGGACTGCCCACAGATACGCAGTATTTT. This codes for CAWSEGLPTDTQYF. The chain couples TRBV30 to TRBJ2-3, with D possibly matching TRBD2 (6 bases). This CDR3 spans 14 amino acids. With 3 bases removed from V and 2 bases from J, the gap between germline ends came to 12 bases. From germline, CDR1 is GTSNPN and CDR2 SVGIG (reference sequence).

The chain recombines TRBV19 with TRBJ2-5; D gene unclear. Trimming pared 4 bases from V and 0 bases from J, leaving 6 bases between. CDR3 length equals 13 residues. Germline V gives CDR1 LNHDA, CDR2 SQIVND (reference sequence). The CDR3 spells CASSTRYQETQYF. CDR3 DNA sequence: TGTGCCAGTAGTACCAGATACCAAGAGACCCAGTACTTC.

The chain uses TRBV25-1 and TRBJ2-4, with 8 bases identical to TRBD1. V was clipped by 3 bases and J by 1 base; unmatched bases: 2. Germline V lookup: CDR1 MGHDK, CDR2 SYGVNS. The CDR3 runs 15 residues. Written as DNA, the CDR3 is TGTGCCAGCAGTGATACAGGGGGTGCCAAAAACATTCAGTACTTC. The encoded protein is CASSDTGGAKNIQYF.

This chain joins TRBV5-1 and TRBJ2-1; 7 nucleotides match TRBD2. V gave up 4 bases and J gave up 10 bases; unmatched junction bases: 8. Germline-derived CDR1 and CDR2 are SGHRS and YFSETQ. The CDR3 is 13 residues long. The CDR3 protein is CASSPAGEWEQFF. CDR3 bases: TGCGCCAGCAGCCCGGCGGGGGAATGGGAGCAGTTCTTC.

The CDR3: CARGGRSRGAGPGANVLTF. DNA of the CDR3: TGTGCCAGGGGGGGTCGTTCTAGGGGCGCAGGCCCTGGGGCCAACGTCCTGACTTTC. This chain links TRBV6-4 with TRBJ2-6; maybe TRBD2 (6 bases). Germline lookup yields CDR1 MRHNA and CDR2 SNTAGT. The CDR3 sequence is 19 residues long. Trimming removed 9 bases at V and 2 bases at J, with 26 bases between.

This chain joins TRBV30 and TRBJ2-1; 12 positions agree with TRBD2. Germline lookup yields CDR1 GTSNPN and CDR2 SVGIG (reference sequence). The length of the CDR3 is 14 residues. With V trimmed by 3 bases and J by 4 bases, 1 base remained unmatched. The CDR3 DNA is TGTGCCTGGAGCCTAGCGGGAGGGTACAATGAGCAGTTCTTC. Translating gives CAWSLAGGYNEQFF.

This clone was counted a few times. The rearrangement uses TRBV6-6 and TRBJ2-7; the match to TRBD2 covers 8 bases. Germline CDR1 and CDR2: MNHNY and SVGAGI (reference sequence). CDR3 length: 16 residues. Germline trimming cut 6 bases from V and 0 bases from J; bases unmatched to any gene: 10. CDR3 amino acids: CASSSRDSGASYEQYF. CDR3 nucleotide sequence: TGTGCCAGCAGCTCTAGGGATAGCGGGGCCTCCTACGAGCAGTACTTC.

The chain combines TRBV28 with TRBJ1-5; no clear D gene. Per the germline V gene, CDR1 is MDHEN and CDR2 is SYDVKM. The CDR3 has 15 residues. Trimming took 2 bases from V and 0 from J, leaving 8 bases between them. The CDR3 DNA reads TGTGCCAGCAGTTTAAATTCTTTTAGCAATCAGCCCCAGCATTTT. It codes for CASSLNSFSNQPQHF. Supplemented by reference TRBV28 and TRBJ1-5, the full variable domain reads DVKVTQSSRYLVKRTGEKVFLECVQDMDHENMFWYRQDPGLGLRLIYFSYDVKMKEKGDIPEGYSVSREKKERFSLILESASTNQTSMYLCASSLNSFSNQPQHFGDGTRLSIL.

The rearrangement joins TRBV21-1 to TRBJ2-1; the DNA was not used to check the table's D call, TRBD2. TRBV21-1 is designated a pseudogene. The CDR3 is 15 amino acids. The CDR3, as DNA: TGTGCCAGCAGCCGGAGAGGCCAACTCTACAATGAGCAGTTCTTC. Residues: CASSRRGQLYNEQFF.